These T cell receptor beta chains were read from a single sample in a study of shared clonotypes between healthy human individuals. Using immunoSEQ multiplex PCR, the repertoire was profiled, and TCRdb retains in-frame clones only, with some absent. Found here are 2 million or so clones, roughly 94% of them singletons; the top ten hold roughly 1.1%. Sequencing was carried out using naive CD8+ T cells sorted from blood. These receptors all stem from a man between 18 and 35 years old in good health. Both conserved end residues are part of each CDR3. The D gene is left open where the match is weak. The size entry is marked missing in some rows and otherwise reads once, few, many or a size class.

V gene,D gene,clone size,J gene,CDR3 DNA,CDR3 protein
TRBV18,.,.,TRBJ1-2,TGTGCCAGCTCACCACCGGAGTATCGGTACTATGGCTACACCTTC,CASSPPEYRYYGYTF
TRBV5-4,.,.,TRBJ2-6,TGTGCCAGCAGCTTGCGGGGTTCCGGGGCCAACGTCCTGACTTTC,CASSLRGSGANVLTF
TRBV4-1,.,.,TRBJ2-7,TGCGCCAGCAGCCGGTCCGACGAGCAGTACTTC,CASSRSDEQYF
TRBV4-1,TRBD2,.,TRBJ2-2,TGCGCCAGCAGCCAAGTCGCGGGGGGGCCGGCGAACACCGGGGAGCTGTTTTTT,CASSQVAGGPANTGELFF
TRBV4-1,.,.,TRBJ1-4,TGCGCCAGCAGCCACCCCTCTGGAGACGCAACTAATGAAAAACTGTTTTTT,CASSHPSGDATNEKLFF
TRBV18,TRBD1,once,TRBJ2-2,TGTGCCAGCTCAGCCTACAGGGGAACCGGGGAGCTGTTTTTT,CASSAYRGTGELFF
TRBV5-1,.,.,TRBJ2-7,TGCGCCAGCAGCTCTGGCGGGTTCGGGTACGAGCAGTACTTC,CASSSGGFGYEQYF
TRBV27,.,.,TRBJ1-6,TGTGCCAGCGGCGAGGGGCATAATTCACCCCTCCACTTT,CASGEGHNSPLHF
TRBV5-6,.,once,TRBJ2-3,TGTGCCAGCAGCTTGGAACTAGCCAGGGGCACAGATACGCAGTATTTT,CASSLELARGTDTQYF
TRBV11-2,.,.,TRBJ2-1,TGTGCCAGCAGCCCCACCCCAGACAATGAGCAGTTCTTC,CASSPTPDNEQFF
TRBV5-1,.,.,TRBJ2-2,TGCGCCAGCATGACACCCCCGAACACCGGGGAGCTGTTTTTT,CASMTPPNTGELFF
TRBV9,.,.,TRBJ1-2,TGTGCCAGCAGCGTAGACCCGGGACAAGACGGCGGCTACACCTTC,CASSVDPGQDGGYTF
TRBV20-1,.,.,TRBJ1-1,TGCAGTGCTAGAATCGGCACTGAAGCTTTCTTT,CSARIGTEAFF
TRBV2,.,.,TRBJ1-6,TGTGCAGCGGGGAAGGATTCACCCCTCCACTTT,CAAGKDSPLHF